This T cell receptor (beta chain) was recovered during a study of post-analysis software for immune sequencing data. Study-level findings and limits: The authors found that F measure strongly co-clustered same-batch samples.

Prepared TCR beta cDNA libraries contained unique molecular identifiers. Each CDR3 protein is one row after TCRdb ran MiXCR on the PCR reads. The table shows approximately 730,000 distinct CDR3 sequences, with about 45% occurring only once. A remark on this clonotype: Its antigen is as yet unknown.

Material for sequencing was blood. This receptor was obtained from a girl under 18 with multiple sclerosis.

CDR3 nucleotide sequence: TGCAGTGCTAGTAGCGGGAGGGCATCCTACAATGAGCAGTTCTTC. Amino acid sequence: CSASSGRASYNEQFF. The chain couples TRBV20-1 to TRBJ2-1, with 11 bases matching TRBD2. J was trimmed by 1 base and V by 3 bases; bases with no gene match: 2. Germline CDR1 DFQATT, CDR2 SNEGSKA (reference sequence). The CDR3 loop spans 15 amino acids.